The next 30 T cell receptor beta chains were all read from a single sample in a study of cytomegalovirus exposure and HLA in healthy donors. PCR involved 60 Vbeta and 13 Jbeta primers. The repertoire was sequenced with immunoSEQ multiplex PCR; TCRdb's copy has only in-frame clones and lacks some. This table lists 130,000 or so clones. The sample comprised PBMCs. The source is a middle-aged woman in good health and CMV-seropositive.

The chain employs TRBV29-1 and TRBJ2-5; the D gene is possibly TRBD1 (5 bases). Germline V gives CDR1 SQVTM, CDR2 ANQGSEA. The V end was cut by 4 bases, the J end by 4 bases, with 7 bases between. The CDR3 has 11 residues. CDR3 amino acids: CSVARGETQYF. CDR3 nucleotides: TGCAGCGTTGCTAGGGGAGAGACCCAGTACTTC.

The gene calls are TRBV30 and TRBJ2-7, with TRBD2 identical over 8 bases. V trimming: 0 bases; J trimming: 3 bases; junction bases outside the gene matches: 7. Germline-derived CDR1 and CDR2 are GTSNPN and SVGIG (reference sequence). CDR3 size: 15 residues. The CDR3 sequence is CAWSVQREIVYEQYF. For the CDR3, the DNA is TGTGCCTGGAGTGTGCAGCGGGAGATCGTCTACGAGCAGTACTTC.

The chain joins TRBV14 to TRBJ2-3; 10 bases map to TRBD1. The germline gives CDR1 SGHDN, CDR2 FVKESK. The V gene end was trimmed by 2 bases and the J gene end by 5 bases; junction bases not matched to a gene: 4. This CDR3 has 15 residues. CDR3 protein: CASSQIDRGQDTQYF. DNA of the CDR3: TGTGCCAGCAGCCAAATTGACAGGGGGCAAGATACGCAGTATTTT.

The V gene is TRBV27, the J gene TRBJ1-1; no definite D call. CDR3 length: 11 amino acids. The ends were cut back, 6 bases at V and 11 bases at J, with 13 bases in the middle. The germline gives CDR1 MNHEY, CDR2 SMNVEV (reference sequence). This CDR3 reads CASSLGRVAFF. The CDR3 coding sequence is TGTGCCAGCAGCCTAGGGAGGGTGGCTTTCTTT.

V is TRBV5-1 and J is TRBJ2-5, with D maybe TRBD2 (7 bases). The germline V and J ends were trimmed by 0 bases and 5 bases, with 11 bases remaining between them. The length of the CDR3 is 14 residues. The germline V gene encodes CDR1 SGHRS and CDR2 YFSETQ. This chain's CDR3 is CASSLAGGPETQYF. The CDR3 nucleotides read TGCGCCAGCAGCTTGGCCGGGGGGCCTGAGACCCAGTACTTC.

This sequence joins TRBV9 and TRBJ2-5; D possibly corresponds to TRBD2 (6 bases). In germline, CDR1 is SGDLS, CDR2 YYNGEE. V shed 4 bases and J shed 2 bases, with 18 bases lying between them. The CDR3 totals 16 residues. The CDR3 here is CASSTTPGGTQETQYF. The CDR3 nucleotides read TGTGCCAGCAGCACCACGCCCGGCGGGACTCAAGAGACCCAGTACTTC. Complete variable domain (other parts from reference TRBV9 and TRBJ2-5): DSGVTQTPKHLITATGQRVTLRCSPRSGDLSVYWYQQSLDQGLQFLIQYYNGEERAKGNILERFSAQQFPDLHSELNLSSLELGDSALYFCASSTTPGGTQETQYFGPGTRLLVL.

The V and J genes are TRBV11-2 and TRBJ1-3; TRBD1 is a possible D gene (6 bases). Germline V lookup: CDR1 SGHAT, CDR2 FQNNGV. This CDR3 region has 15 residues. V was clipped by 3 bases and J by 6 bases, with 15 bases between them. The CDR3 DNA reads TGTGCCAGCAGCTTCGGTACAGGGTCGAAAAACACCATATATTTT. Translation gives CASSFGTGSKNTIYF.

The chain links TRBV15 to TRBJ1-5; no firm D call. The CDR3 spans 13 residues. The germline V gene has CDR1 LNHNV and CDR2 YYDKDF (reference sequence). Deletions cut 3 bases from V and 10 bases from J, with 13 bases between. The CDR3 loop reads CATSSGLSQPQHF. The CDR3 DNA follows: TGTGCCACCAGCAGTGGCCTCTCACAACCCCAGCATTTT.

The rearrangement joins TRBV9 to TRBJ2-5; TRBD2 aligns across 10 bases. With V trimmed by 5 bases and J by 5 bases, 9 bases remained unmatched. The CDR3 is 15 amino acids. CDR1 is SGDLS, CDR2 YYNGEE, per germline. The CDR3, as DNA: TGTGCCAGCAGTTCTGCTAGCGGGAGCCTGGAGACCCAGTACTTC. Protein product: CASSSASGSLETQYF.

The chain couples TRBV6-5 to TRBJ1-2, with 8 bases aligning to TRBD1. V was pared by 6 bases and J by 2 bases, with 5 bases of the junction left unmatched. This CDR3 contains 14 residues. Germline CDR1 and CDR2: MNHEY and SVGAGI. The CDR3 loop is CASREQGGNYGYTF. For the CDR3, the DNA is TGTGCCAGCAGAGAACAGGGGGGGAACTATGGCTACACCTTC.

The chain carries TRBV18 and TRBJ2-7, with a possible D match to TRBD2 (5 bases). Deletions cut 3 bases from V and 0 bases from J, with 18 bases between. In germline, CDR1 is KGHSH, CDR2 LQKENI. The length of the CDR3 is 17 residues. The CDR3 nucleotides read TGTGCCAGCTCACCTCCGCGAGGGAGCTATAGCTCCTACGAGCAGTACTTC. Translated, it gives CASSPPRGSYSSYEQYF.

The V call is TRBV10-1, the J call TRBJ2-1, with D possibly being TRBD1 (6 bases). The CDR3 has 16 residues. The germline V gene encodes CDR1 WNHNN and CDR2 SYGVQD (reference sequence). V shed 0 bases and J shed 12 bases, with 21 bases lying between them. CDR3 loop: CASSESGAEWVKGQFF. DNA for the CDR3: TGCGCCAGCAGTGAGTCGGGGGCGGAATGGGTCAAAGGGCAGTTCTTC.

The V call is TRBV25-1, the J call TRBJ2-3; TRBD2 matches 12 bases. The V segment lost 10 bases and the J segment 4 bases; nucleotides outside the gene matches: 18. Per the germline V gene, CDR1 is MGHDK and CDR2 is SYGVNS. CDR3 length equals 18 residues. CDR3 sequence reads: CATPSGGLTSGRPDTQYF. The DNA of the CDR3 is TGTGCCACCCCGTCGGGGGGGTTGACTAGCGGGAGACCAGATACGCAGTATTTT.

J is TRBJ2-7 and V is TRBV2; tentative D call: TRBD2 (5 bases). Germline V gene lookup returns CDR1 SNHLY and CDR2 FYNNEI. The CDR3 loop spans 13 amino acids. With 3 bases removed from V and 6 bases from J, the gap between germline ends came to 12 bases. Here the CDR3 reads CASSEQAAVEQYF. The CDR3 DNA reads TGTGCCAGCAGTGAGCAAGCGGCCGTCGAGCAGTACTTC.

CDR3 coding DNA: TGTGCCAGCACGGAGCGGGAGATGTACGAGCAGTACTTC. This codes for CASTEREMYEQYF. The chain employs TRBV2 and TRBJ2-7; 8 bases are shared with TRBD2. The CDR3 totals 13 residues. CDR1 SNHLY and CDR2 FYNNEI come from the germline V gene. V trimming: 7 bases; J trimming: 4 bases; junction bases outside the gene matches: 6.

The chain couples TRBV19 to TRBJ2-3, with 7 bases that match TRBD1. V was pared by 10 bases and J by 4 bases, with 5 bases of the junction left unmatched. There are 12 residues in the CDR3. Germline V lookup: CDR1 LNHDA, CDR2 SQIVND (reference sequence). The CDR3 reads CATSQGADTQYF. CDR3 nucleotides: TGTGCCACGAGCCAGGGGGCAGATACGCAGTATTTT.

The rearrangement uses TRBV11-2 and TRBJ2-1, with a weak D call TRBD2 (5 bases). CDR3 size: 16 residues. V lost 4 bases and J lost 0, with 13 bases in between. Germline values: CDR1 SGHAT, CDR2 FQNNGV. CDR3 loop: CASSSQADPSYNEQFF. The CDR3 DNA reads as TGTGCCAGCAGCTCCCAAGCGGACCCCTCCTACAATGAGCAGTTCTTC.

This chain links TRBV30 with TRBJ1-5, with D unresolved. CDR1 is GTSNPN and CDR2 is SVGIG in the germline V gene (reference sequence). The CDR3 has 13 amino acids. V shed 0 bases and J shed 7 bases, with 10 bases lying between them. Here the CDR3 DNA reads TGTGCCTGGAGTGTACTTTTCAACCAGCCCCAGCATTTT. It translates to CAWSVLFNQPQHF.

The chain uses TRBV28 and TRBJ1-1, with D tentatively TRBD1 (6 bases). The CDR3 is made up of 15 amino acids. Per the germline V gene, CDR1 is MDHEN and CDR2 is SYDVKM. V lost 3 bases and J lost 8, with 19 bases in between. CDR3 in amino acids: CASSLVGAGNREAFF. The CDR3 nucleotides read TGTGCCAGCAGTTTGGTGGGGGCCGGTAATAGGGAAGCTTTCTTT.

The V call is TRBV15, the J call TRBJ2-7; TRBD1 matches at 7 bases. Losses at the gene ends were 0 bases for V and 6 bases for J; bases not matched to a gene: 5. From germline, CDR1 is LNHNV and CDR2 YYDKDF (reference sequence). The CDR3 extends over 14 amino acids. As DNA, the CDR3 is TGTGCCACCAGCAGAGATAACAGGGGTGCCGAGCAGTACTTC. This sequence encodes CATSRDNRGAEQYF.

This chain links TRBV23-1 with TRBJ1-5; D possibly corresponds to TRBD1 (5 bases). TRBV23-1 is known as an ORF, though its function is uncertain. Trimming cost V 6 bases and J 2 bases, with 26 bases left between them. The CDR3 runs 19 residues. The DNA of the CDR3 is TGCGCCAGCAGCATAAATCAGCGGCAGTCGGGGGGAGGCAATCAGCCCCAGCATTTT. It encodes CASSINQRQSGGGNQPQHF.

The chain has TRBV7-6 and TRBJ2-1; D may be TRBD2 (6 bases). Trimming removed 5 bases at V and 6 bases at J, with 17 bases between. CDR1 SGHVS and CDR2 FNYEAQ come from the germline V gene. This CDR3 contains 15 residues. The CDR3 DNA sequence: TGTGCCAGCAGCCCAGGTGGAGGAGCGGGCAATGAGCAGTTCTTC. Its protein is CASSPGGGAGNEQFF.

The chain employs TRBV5-4 and TRBJ1-2; 11 nucleotides line up with TRBD1. CDR1 and CDR2 (germline): SGHNT, YYREEE (reference sequence). The CDR3 consists of 14 residues. Trimming took 5 bases from V and 7 from J; bases not matched to a gene: 7. The CDR3 loop reads CASRVGDRGFGYTF. CDR3 bases: TGTGCCAGCAGGGTCGGGGACAGGGGGTTTGGCTACACCTTC.

The rearrangement links TRBV7-3 to TRBJ2-1; TRBD2 matches at 8 bases. The germline CDR1 and CDR2 sequences are SGHTA and FQGTGA. V lost 5 bases, J lost 2 bases, and 8 bases stayed unmatched. The CDR3 totals 16 residues. The DNA of the CDR3 is TGTGCCAGCAGCCCTGGGACTAGTCATACCTACAATGAGCAGTTCTTC. This codes for CASSPGTSHTYNEQFF.

The chain carries TRBV10-1 and TRBJ2-3; tentative D call: TRBD2 (6 bases). Per germline, CDR1 WNHNN and CDR2 SYGVQD (reference sequence). V was shortened by 2 bases and J by 2 bases, with 14 bases between the two germline ends. The CDR3 extends over 16 amino acids. The CDR3 protein is CASSEGDSGYTDTQYF. CDR3 nucleotides: TGCGCCAGCAGTGAGGGGGATAGCGGATACACAGATACGCAGTATTTT.

The chain employs TRBV28 and TRBJ2-7; D is perhaps TRBD2 (5 bases). The germline V and J ends were trimmed by 9 bases and 3 bases, with 15 bases remaining between them. CDR3 length equals 13 residues. Germline V gives CDR1 MDHEN, CDR2 SYDVKM. The CDR3 spells CASIVARGYEQYF. CDR3 bases: TGTGCCAGTATAGTCGCCCGGGGCTACGAGCAGTACTTC.

This sequence joins TRBV19 and TRBJ2-3; 9 positions agree with TRBD2. There are 14 residues in the CDR3. Germline V lookup: CDR1 LNHDA, CDR2 SQIVND (reference sequence). With 10 bases clipped from V and 2 bases from J, the junction kept 7 bases outside the gene matches. CDR3 region: CATGLALTTDTQYF. CDR3 sequence (DNA): TGTGCCACAGGACTAGCGCTAACCACAGATACGCAGTATTTT.

The chain joins TRBV30 to TRBJ2-2, with TRBD2 as a possible D gene (6 bases). V lost 7 bases, J lost 6 bases, and 9 bases lay in between. The CDR3 is 11 residues long. Germline lookup yields CDR1 GTSNPN and CDR2 SVGIG (reference sequence). The CDR3 bases are TGTGCCTCTAGCGTTCCCGGGGAGCTGTTTTTT. Amino acids: CASSVPGELFF.

The chain is built from TRBV27 and TRBJ2-1; 13 bases are a match to TRBD2. Trimming cost V 10 bases and J 7 bases; bases outside gene matches: 16. This CDR3 contains 17 residues. The germline CDR1 and CDR2 sequences are MNHEY and SMNVEV (reference sequence). Here the CDR3 reads CAKSPTRTSGRSNEQFF. In DNA, the CDR3 is TGTGCCAAAAGCCCTACCCGGACTAGCGGGAGATCGAATGAGCAGTTCTTC.

The chain couples TRBV2 to TRBJ1-5; 7 nucleotides line up with TRBD1. This CDR3 has 15 amino acids. V shed 2 bases, J shed 1 base, and the junction held 2 bases outside the gene matches. The germline V gene has CDR1 SNHLY and CDR2 FYNNEI. CDR3 DNA: TGTGCCAGCAGTGAAAACAGGGGAAGCAATCAGCCCCAGCATTTT. Translation: CASSENRGSNQPQHF.